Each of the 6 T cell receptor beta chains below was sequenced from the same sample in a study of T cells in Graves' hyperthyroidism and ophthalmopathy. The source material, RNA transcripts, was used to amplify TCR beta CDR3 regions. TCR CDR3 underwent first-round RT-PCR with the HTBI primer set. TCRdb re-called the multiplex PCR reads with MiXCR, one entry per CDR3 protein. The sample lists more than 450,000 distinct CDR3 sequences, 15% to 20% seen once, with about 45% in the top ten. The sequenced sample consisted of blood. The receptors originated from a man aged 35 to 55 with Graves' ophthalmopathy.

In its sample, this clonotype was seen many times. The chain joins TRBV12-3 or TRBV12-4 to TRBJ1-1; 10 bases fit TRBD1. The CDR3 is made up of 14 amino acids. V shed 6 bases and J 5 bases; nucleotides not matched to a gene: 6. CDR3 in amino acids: CASRVGTGVTEAFF. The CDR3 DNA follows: TGTGCCAGCAGGGTAGGGACAGGGGTTACTGAAGCTTTCTTT.

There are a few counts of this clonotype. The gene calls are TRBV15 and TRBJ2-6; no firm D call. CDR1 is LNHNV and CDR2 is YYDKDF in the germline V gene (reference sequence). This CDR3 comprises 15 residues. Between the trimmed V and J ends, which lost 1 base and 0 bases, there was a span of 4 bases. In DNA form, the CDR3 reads TGTGCCACCAGCAGAGTACGCTCTGGGGCCAACGTCCTGACTTTC. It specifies CATSRVRSGANVLTF.

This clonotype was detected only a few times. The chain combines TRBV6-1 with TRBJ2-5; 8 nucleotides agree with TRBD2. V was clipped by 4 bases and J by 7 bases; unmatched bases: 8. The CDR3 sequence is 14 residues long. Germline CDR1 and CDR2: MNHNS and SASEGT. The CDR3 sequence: CASSGTSGSGTQYF. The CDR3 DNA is TGTGCCAGCAGTGGCACTAGCGGCTCAGGGACCCAGTACTTC.

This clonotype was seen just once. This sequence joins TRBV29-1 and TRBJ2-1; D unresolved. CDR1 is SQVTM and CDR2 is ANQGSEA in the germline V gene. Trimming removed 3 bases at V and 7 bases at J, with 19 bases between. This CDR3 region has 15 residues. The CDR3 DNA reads TGCAGCGTTGAGAACATTATATCCCCTGGGAATGAGCAGTTCTTC. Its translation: CSVENIISPGNEQFF.

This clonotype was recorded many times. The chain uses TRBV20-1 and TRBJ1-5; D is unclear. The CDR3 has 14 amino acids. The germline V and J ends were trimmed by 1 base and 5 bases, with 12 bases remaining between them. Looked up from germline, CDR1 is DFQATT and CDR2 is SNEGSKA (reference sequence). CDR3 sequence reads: CSARAGLLDQPQHF. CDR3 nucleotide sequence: TGCAGTGCTAGAGCAGGTCTCCTCGATCAGCCCCAGCATTTT.

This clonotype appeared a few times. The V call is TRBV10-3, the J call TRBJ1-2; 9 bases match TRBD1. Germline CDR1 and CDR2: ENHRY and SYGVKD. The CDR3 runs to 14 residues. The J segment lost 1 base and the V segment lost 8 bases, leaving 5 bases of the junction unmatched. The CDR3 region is CAILDRGFNYGYTF. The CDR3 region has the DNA TGTGCCATCCTAGACAGGGGGTTTAACTATGGCTACACCTTC.